This T cell receptor beta chain was retrieved from a study of cytomegalovirus exposure and HLA in healthy donors. The study, taken as a whole, reports: It was reported that the classifier diagnosed cytomegalovirus status with high specificity and sensitivity in both the original and validation cohorts.

Both 60 Vbeta primers and 13 Jbeta primers went into the PCR. Some clones are missing from TCRdb's copy, which holds only in-frame ones; the method was immunoSEQ multiplex PCR. This sample carries about 130,000 clones, 81% of them seen once, and the ten largest clones take about 0.74%. V gave up 6 bases and J gave up 2 bases, with 10 bases separating them. Germline CDR1 reads MNHEY; CDR2 reads SVGAGI. There are 14 residues in the CDR3. This clone occurred a few times. Its target is not known. This chain connects TRBV6-5 to TRBJ2-2; D not certain. This clonotype was sampled from a man younger than 35 in good health and CMV-seronegative. Source material: PBMCs. This CDR3 reads CASRDFDNTGELFF. As DNA, the CDR3 is TGTGCCAGCAGAGACTTCGACAACACCGGGGAGCTGTTTTTT.